The TCR beta chain under discussion was sequenced for a study of control samples from healthy donors and cancer patients. The CDR3 contains 15 residues. Germline loops: CDR1 MGHRA, CDR2 YSYEKL. V dropped 4 bases and J dropped 5; count of bases not matched to a gene: 9. Using immunoSEQ multiplex PCR, the repertoire was profiled, and TCRdb retains in-frame clones only, with some absent. Of about 120,000 clones detected, 80% to 90% appear once; the ten largest clones hold almost 40%. The receptor comes from a man aged 50 to 60 in good health. The sequencing input was blood. The chain uses TRBV4-1 and TRBJ1-2; 8 nucleotides line up with TRBD1. This chain's CDR3 is CASSPSPTGEYGYTF. Written as DNA, the CDR3 is TGCGCCAGCAGCCCATCTCCGACAGGGGAGTATGGCTACACCTTC.